This T cell receptor beta chain comes out of a study of blood T cell repertoires in COVID-19. Overall study context: Samples came from the United States, Italy and Spain, spanning acute and convalescent COVID-19.

CDR3 size: 14 residues. Authors' analysis steps: Amplification with reference gene primers provided the estimates of nucleated cell counts. Profiled with immunoSEQ multiplex PCR; TCRdb holds only in-frame clones, not every one. V, J and clone size are taken as reported in that table, and D and trimming were inferred from the DNA itself. The top ten hold approximately 2% of the sample, which has about 74,000 clones, almost 90% seen once. Sequencing input: peripheral blood. The gene calls are TRBV21-1 and TRBJ1-4. TRBV21-1 is a pseudogene locus. The source of this sequence is a woman of 80 years or more with active or convalescent COVID-19. CDR3 in DNA: TGTGCCAGCAACCGGGGGGGTCCTAATGAAAAACTGTTTTTT. Amino acid sequence: CASNRGGPNEKLFF.